Listed below are T cell receptor beta chains from one sample, sequenced in a study of blood T cell repertoires in COVID-19. Here immunoSEQ multiplex PCR was the method, and the copy in TCRdb shows in-frame clones only, minus some. The sample has 250,000 to 300,000 clones, around nine tenths seen once; the top ten hold around 5%. The sequenced sample was peripheral blood. These receptor sequences come from a woman aged 55-69 years with COVID-19, enrolled during active disease. Both conserved end residues are part of each CDR3. A D gene is named only where the DNA matches it firmly. For some rows the clone size is stated as once, few or many, or as a class when expanded; others skip it.

size: .; V: TRBV6-5; D: TRBD1; J: TRBJ1-2; length: 15; CDR3: CASSLRTGTAYGYTF; DNA: TGTGCCAGCAGCCTGAGGACAGGGACCGCCTATGGCTACACCTTC
size: .; V: TRBV7-8; D: TRBD2; J: TRBJ2-1; length: 16; CDR3: CASSLVSGRALSEQFF; DNA: TGTGCCAGCAGCTTAGTCTCCGGGAGGGCCTTGAGTGAGCAGTTCTTC
size: .; V: TRBV3-1/TRBV3-2; D: .; J: TRBJ1-2; length: 13; CDR3: CASSVLRGYGYTF; DNA: TGTGCCAGCAGTGTACTTCGGGGCTATGGCTACACCTTC
size: .; V: TRBV9; D: .; J: TRBJ1-5; length: 14; CDR3: CASSPQDTNQPQHF; DNA: TGTGCCAGCAGCCCCCAGGACACCAATCAGCCCCAGCATTTT
size: .; V: TRBV6-2/TRBV6-3; D: .; J: TRBJ1-1; length: 13; CDR3: CASSRGFRTEAFF; DNA: TGTGCCAGCAGCAGGGGCTTCCGTACTGAAGCTTTCTTT
size: .; V: TRBV5-4; D: .; J: TRBJ2-2; length: 14; CDR3: CASSLSGWAGELFF; DNA: TGTGCCAGCAGCTTGTCGGGTTGGGCCGGGGAGCTGTTTTTT
size: .; V: TRBV6-2/TRBV6-3; D: TRBD1; J: TRBJ1-4; length: 15; CDR3: CASSDRGDLNEKLFF; DNA: TGTGCCAGCAGCGACAGGGGGGATCTTAATGAAAAACTGTTTTTT
size: once; V: TRBV7-9; D: .; J: TRBJ1-1; length: 14; CDR3: CASSLIRGNTEAFF; DNA: TGTGCCAGCAGCTTAATTCGGGGGAACACTGAAGCTTTCTTT
size: .; V: TRBV6-5; D: .; J: TRBJ2-1; length: 16; CDR3: CASSYWGSGYVNEQFF; DNA: TGTGCCAGCAGTTATTGGGGTAGCGGCTACGTCAATGAGCAGTTCTTC
size: .; V: TRBV6-5; D: TRBD2; J: TRBJ2-7; length: 15; CDR3: CASSLGGTAGDEQYF; DNA: TGTGCCAGCAGCTTGGGGGGGACCGCGGGGGACGAGCAGTACTTC
size: .; V: TRBV6-6; D: TRBD1; J: TRBJ1-6; length: 15; CDR3: CASRPRQGAVSPLHF; DNA: TGTGCCAGCAGACCAAGACAGGGGGCGGTTTCACCCCTCCACTTT
size: .; V: TRBV12-5; D: TRBD2; J: TRBJ2-1; length: 18; CDR3: CASGLAGLGLAGYNEQFF; DNA: TGTGCTAGTGGTTTGGCCGGCCTGGGACTAGCGGGATACAATGAGCAGTTCTTC
size: .; V: TRBV7-2; D: TRBD2; J: TRBJ2-3; length: 17; CDR3: CASIPRDYREGRDTQYF; DNA: TGTGCCAGCATCCCCCGGGACTACCGGGAGGGCCGAGATACGCAGTATTTT
size: .; V: TRBV27; D: TRBD2; J: TRBJ2-5; length: 16; CDR3: CASSLMVTSGQETQYF; DNA: TGTGCCAGCAGTTTAATGGTGACTAGCGGGCAAGAGACCCAGTACTTC
size: .; V: TRBV4-1; D: TRBD2; J: TRBJ2-1; length: 17; CDR3: CASSQPLLAGGVNEQFF; DNA: TGCGCCAGCAGCCAACCCCTTCTAGCGGGGGGGGTCAATGAGCAGTTCTTC
size: few; V: TRBV30; D: TRBD2; J: TRBJ2-3; length: 15; CDR3: CAWSVLAEGLDTQYF; DNA: TGTGCCTGGAGTGTACTAGCGGAGGGGCTAGATACGCAGTATTTT
size: .; V: TRBV5-4; D: TRBD1; J: TRBJ2-2; length: 14; CDR3: CASSQGAITGELFF; DNA: TGTGCCAGCAGCCAGGGGGCCATCACCGGGGAGCTGTTTTTT
size: .; V: TRBV24-1; D: .; J: TRBJ1-1; length: 14; CDR3: CATSDSTAGTEAFF; DNA: TGTGCCACCAGTGATTCAACAGCCGGCACTGAAGCTTTCTTT
size: .; V: TRBV18; D: TRBD2; J: TRBJ2-1; length: 16; CDR3: CASSPLGLAAVNEQFF; DNA: TGTGCCAGCTCACCCTTGGGACTAGCTGCCGTGAATGAGCAGTTCTTC
size: .; V: TRBV2; D: .; J: TRBJ2-3; length: 15; CDR3: CASSRTELRTDTQYF; DNA: TGTGCCAGCAGTCGGACTGAATTACGCACAGATACGCAGTATTTT
size: .; V: TRBV20-1; D: .; J: TRBJ2-7; length: 11; CDR3: CSARGAYEQYF; DNA: TGCAGTGCTAGGGGAGCCTACGAGCAGTACTTC
size: .; V: TRBV7-8; D: .; J: TRBJ2-1; length: 17; CDR3: CASSLVVSLSSYNEQFF; DNA: TGTGCCAGCAGCTTAGTTGTCTCCCTCAGCTCCTACAATGAGCAGTTCTTC
size: few; V: TRBV29-1; D: TRBD2; J: TRBJ2-1; length: 13; CDR3: CSGGAGVYNEQFF; DNA: TGCAGCGGGGGAGCGGGAGTTTACAATGAGCAGTTCTTC
size: .; V: TRBV5-1; D: .; J: TRBJ1-6; length: 18; CDR3: CASSSRPAGLSDNSPLHF; DNA: TGCGCCAGCAGCTCCCGCCCGGCAGGGCTTTCTGATAATTCACCCCTCCACTTT
size: .; V: TRBV7-9; D: TRBD2; J: TRBJ2-3; length: 15; CDR3: CASSSTSGGPDTQYF; DNA: TGTGCCAGCAGTAGTACTAGCGGGGGCCCAGATACGCAGTATTTT
size: .; V: TRBV19; D: .; J: TRBJ1-3; length: 15; CDR3: CASSIMTASGNTIYF; DNA: TGTGCCAGTAGTATCATGACAGCCTCTGGAAACACCATATATTTT
size: once; V: TRBV7-2; D: TRBD2; J: TRBJ2-5; length: 16; CDR3: CASSLETYGRGETQYF; DNA: TGTGCCAGCAGCTTAGAGACTTACGGGAGGGGGGAGACCCAGTACTTC
size: .; V: TRBV7-2; D: .; J: TRBJ2-3; length: 14; CDR3: CASSSDTAADTQYF; DNA: TGTGCCAGCAGCTCCGACACAGCGGCAGATACGCAGTATTTT
size: once; V: TRBV19; D: .; J: TRBJ2-4; length: 15; CDR3: CASSSGGAGKNIQYF; DNA: TGTGCCAGTAGTAGTGGGGGGGCAGGGAAAAACATTCAGTACTTC
size: .; V: TRBV5-6; D: .; J: TRBJ1-2; length: 13; CDR3: CASSPQGMHGYTF; DNA: TGTGCCAGCAGCCCACAGGGTATGCATGGCTACACCTTC
size: .; V: TRBV9; D: .; J: TRBJ1-2; length: 16; CDR3: CASSVATGLEGYGYTF; DNA: TGTGCCAGCAGCGTAGCTACGGGGTTGGAGGGATATGGCTACACCTTC
size: .; V: TRBV19; D: TRBD1; J: TRBJ2-5; length: 14; CDR3: CASSITGEQETQYF; DNA: TGTGCCAGTAGTATTACAGGGGAGCAAGAGACCCAGTACTTC
size: .; V: TRBV5-6; D: .; J: TRBJ2-7; length: 16; CDR3: CASSFHGRLAVYEQYF; DNA: TGTGCCAGCAGCTTCCACGGGCGTCTAGCAGTCTACGAGCAGTACTTC
size: .; V: TRBV5-1; D: TRBD2; J: TRBJ2-2; length: 18; CDR3: CASSTGLAGGQTGGELFF; DNA: TGCGCCAGCAGCACCGGACTAGCGGGAGGGCAGACAGGCGGGGAGCTGTTTTTT
size: once; V: TRBV6-2/TRBV6-3; D: TRBD2; J: TRBJ2-1; length: 19; CDR3: CASIPGLAGATYHYNEQFF; DNA: TGTGCCAGCATCCCGGGACTAGCGGGTGCCACTTACCATTACAATGAGCAGTTCTTC
size: .; V: TRBV5-1; D: TRBD1; J: TRBJ2-2; length: 16; CDR3: CASSLPGTGRTGELFF; DNA: TGCGCCAGCAGCTTGCCCGGGACAGGACGAACCGGGGAGCTGTTTTTT
size: .; V: TRBV19; D: .; J: TRBJ2-2; length: 15; CDR3: CASSPWAGDTGELFF; DNA: TGTGCCAGTAGTCCCTGGGCAGGGGACACCGGGGAGCTGTTTTTT
size: once; V: TRBV7-3; D: TRBD1; J: TRBJ1-1; length: 13; CDR3: CASSSTGGSEAFF; DNA: TGTGCCAGCAGCTCCACAGGGGGGTCTGAAGCTTTCTTT
size: .; V: TRBV7-9; D: TRBD2; J: TRBJ2-3; length: 16; CDR3: CASSFRGSRGTDTQYF; DNA: TGTGCCAGCAGCTTCCGCGGGAGCCGGGGCACAGATACGCAGTATTTT
size: .; V: TRBV11-2; D: .; J: TRBJ1-2; length: 14; CDR3: CASSTQGLSVGYTF; DNA: TGTGCCAGCAGCACTCAGGGACTATCGGTTGGCTACACCTTC
size: .; V: TRBV5-1; D: .; J: TRBJ2-1; length: 14; CDR3: CASSLDRVYNEQFF; DNA: TGCGCCAGCAGCTTGGACAGGGTATACAATGAGCAGTTCTTC
size: .; V: TRBV9; D: TRBD2; J: TRBJ2-2; length: 21; CDR3: CASSARHGGWLAGGLAGELFF; DNA: TGTGCCAGCAGCGCCAGACACGGCGGGTGGCTAGCGGGAGGGTTGGCCGGGGAGCTGTTTTTT
size: .; V: TRBV24-1; D: .; J: TRBJ2-1; length: 13; CDR3: CATQGSSYNEQFF; DNA: TGTGCCACCCAGGGGAGCTCCTACAATGAGCAGTTCTTC
size: .; V: TRBV27; D: TRBD1; J: TRBJ1-4; length: 14; CDR3: CASGAQGLDEKLFF; DNA: TGTGCCAGCGGGGCACAGGGGCTCGATGAAAAACTGTTTTTT
size: .; V: TRBV5-1; D: TRBD1; J: TRBJ1-1; length: 13; CDR3: CASSQDRDAEAFF; DNA: TGCGCCAGCAGCCAGGACAGGGACGCTGAAGCTTTCTTT
size: once; V: TRBV10-3; D: .; J: TRBJ2-2; length: 17; CDR3: CAISELLAELNTGELFF; DNA: TGTGCCATCAGTGAGCTCTTAGCGGAACTGAACACCGGGGAGCTGTTTTTT
size: once; V: TRBV11-3; D: TRBD2; J: TRBJ2-2; length: 17; CDR3: CASSLYSLAGVPGELFF; DNA: TGTGCCAGCAGCTTATATTCCCTAGCGGGAGTCCCCGGGGAGCTGTTTTTT
size: .; V: TRBV30; D: TRBD1; J: TRBJ2-4; length: 15; CDR3: CACQGQALAKNIQYF; DNA: TGTGCCTGCCAAGGACAGGCGCTAGCCAAAAACATTCAGTACTTC
size: .; V: TRBV6-5; D: .; J: TRBJ1-5; length: 15; CDR3: CASSRSGGGGQPQHF; DNA: TGTGCCAGCAGTCGCTCGGGGGGTGGAGGTCAGCCCCAGCATTTT